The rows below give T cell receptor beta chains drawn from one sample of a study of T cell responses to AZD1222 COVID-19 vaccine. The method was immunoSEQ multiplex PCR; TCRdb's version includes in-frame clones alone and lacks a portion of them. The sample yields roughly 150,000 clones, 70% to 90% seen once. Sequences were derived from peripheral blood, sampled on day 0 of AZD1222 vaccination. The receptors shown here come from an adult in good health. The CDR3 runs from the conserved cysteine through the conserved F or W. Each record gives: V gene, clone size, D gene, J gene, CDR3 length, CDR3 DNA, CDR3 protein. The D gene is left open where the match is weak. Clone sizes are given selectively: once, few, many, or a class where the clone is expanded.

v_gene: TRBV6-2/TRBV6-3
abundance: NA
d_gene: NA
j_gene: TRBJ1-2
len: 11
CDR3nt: TGTGCCAGCAGTAGGGGTTATGGCTACACCTTC
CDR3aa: CASSRGYGYTF

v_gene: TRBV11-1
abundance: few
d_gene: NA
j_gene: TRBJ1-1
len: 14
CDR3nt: TGTGCCAGCAGCTTAGGAGGGCGTTACACTGAAGCTTTCTTT
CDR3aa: CASSLGGRYTEAFF

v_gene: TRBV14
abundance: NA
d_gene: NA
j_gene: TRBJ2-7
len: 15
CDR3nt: TGTGCCAGCAGCCAAGTCGCTCCCGGCGGGTACGAGCAGTACTTC
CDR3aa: CASSQVAPGGYEQYF

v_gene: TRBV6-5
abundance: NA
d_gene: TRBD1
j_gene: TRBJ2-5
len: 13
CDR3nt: TGTGCCAGCCATAACGCAGGGGGTTGGACCCAGTACTTC
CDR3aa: CASHNAGGWTQYF

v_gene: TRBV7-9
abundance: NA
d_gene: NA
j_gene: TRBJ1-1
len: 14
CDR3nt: TGTGCCAGCAGCTCCGGACCGCTGAACACTGAAGCTTTCTTT
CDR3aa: CASSSGPLNTEAFF

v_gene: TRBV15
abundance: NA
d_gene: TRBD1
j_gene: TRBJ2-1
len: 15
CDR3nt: TGTGCCACCGACAACAACGGACAGGGGGCCGATGAGCAGTTCTTC
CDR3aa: CATDNNGQGADEQFF

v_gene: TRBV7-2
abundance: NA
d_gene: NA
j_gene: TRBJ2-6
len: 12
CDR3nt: TGTGCCAGCAGTCCTGGGGCCAACGTCCTGACTTTC
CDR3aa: CASSPGANVLTF

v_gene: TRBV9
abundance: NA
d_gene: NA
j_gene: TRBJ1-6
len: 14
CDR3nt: TGTGCCAGCAGCGTAGATCTGGGGTACTCACCCCTCCACTTT
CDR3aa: CASSVDLGYSPLHF

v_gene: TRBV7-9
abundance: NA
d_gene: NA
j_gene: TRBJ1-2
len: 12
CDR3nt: TGTGCCAGCAGCCCGCAGATGGGTGGCTACACCTTC
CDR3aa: CASSPQMGGYTF

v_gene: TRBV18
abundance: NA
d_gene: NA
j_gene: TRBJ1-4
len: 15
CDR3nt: TGTGCCAGCTCACCAAGGACAGTCCTAGGTGAAAAACTGTTTTTT
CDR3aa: CASSPRTVLGEKLFF

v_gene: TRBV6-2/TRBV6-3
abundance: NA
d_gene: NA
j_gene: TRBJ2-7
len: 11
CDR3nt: TGTGCCAGCAGCCGCCTAGGGGAGCAGTACTTC
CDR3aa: CASSRLGEQYF

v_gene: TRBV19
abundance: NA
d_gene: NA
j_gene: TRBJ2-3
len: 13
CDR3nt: TGTGCCAGTAGCCGGGACTCCACAGATACGCAGTATTTT
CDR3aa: CASSRDSTDTQYF

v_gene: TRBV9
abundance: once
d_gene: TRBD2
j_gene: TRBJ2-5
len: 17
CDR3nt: TGTGCCAGCAGCCTTAGTGGGCTAGCGGGATACCAAGAGACCCAGTACTTC
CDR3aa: CASSLSGLAGYQETQYF

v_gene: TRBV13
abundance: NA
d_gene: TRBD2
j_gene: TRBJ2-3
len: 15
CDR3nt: TGTGCCAGCAGCTTTGGACTAGCTGGCACAGATACGCAGTATTTT
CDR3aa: CASSFGLAGTDTQYF

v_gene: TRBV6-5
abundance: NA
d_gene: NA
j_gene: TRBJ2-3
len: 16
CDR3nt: TGTGCCAGCAGTTACTCGGGAAGGAAGGGCACAGATACGCAGTATTTT
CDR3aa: CASSYSGRKGTDTQYF

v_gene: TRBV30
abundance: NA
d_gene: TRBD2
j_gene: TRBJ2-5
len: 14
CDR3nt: TGTGCCTGGAGGTTTAGCGGGACTATCCAGACCCAGTACTTC
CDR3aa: CAWRFSGTIQTQYF

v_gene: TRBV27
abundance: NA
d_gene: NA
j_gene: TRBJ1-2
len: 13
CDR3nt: TGTGCCAGCAGTGACATTTACAGGGCAGGCTACACCTTC
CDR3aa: CASSDIYRAGYTF

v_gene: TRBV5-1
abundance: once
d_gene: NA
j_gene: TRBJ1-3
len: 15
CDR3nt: TGCGCCAGCAGTTTAGGACAGCTATCTGGAAACACCATATATTTT
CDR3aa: CASSLGQLSGNTIYF

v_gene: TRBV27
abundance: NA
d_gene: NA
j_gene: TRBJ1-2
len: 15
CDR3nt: TGTGCCAGCCGCCCCCTACAGGGACTGAACTATGGCTACACCTTC
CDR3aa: CASRPLQGLNYGYTF

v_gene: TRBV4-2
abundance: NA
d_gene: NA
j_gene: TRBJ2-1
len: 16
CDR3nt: TGTGCCAGCAGCCAAGATAAAGGGGCCCCTGACAATGAGCAGTTCTTC
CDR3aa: CASSQDKGAPDNEQFF

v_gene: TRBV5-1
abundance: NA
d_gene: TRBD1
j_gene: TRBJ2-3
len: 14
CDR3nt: TGCGCCAGCACCTACAGGGGGTTCACAGATACGCAGTATTTT
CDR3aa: CASTYRGFTDTQYF

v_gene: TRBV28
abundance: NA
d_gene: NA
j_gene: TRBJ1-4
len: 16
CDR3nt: TGTGCCAGCAGACTAGGGGGGCGGATGGGCAATGAAAAACTGTTTTTT
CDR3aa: CASRLGGRMGNEKLFF

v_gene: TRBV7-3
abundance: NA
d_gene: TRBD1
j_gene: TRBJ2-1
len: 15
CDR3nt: TGTGCCAGCAGCTTACGACAGGGGGCGATGAATGAGCAGTTCTTC
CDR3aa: CASSLRQGAMNEQFF

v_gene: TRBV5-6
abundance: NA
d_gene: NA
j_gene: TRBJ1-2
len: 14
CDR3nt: TGTGCCAGCAGAGGGGCAGGGACCTTCTATGGCTACACCTTC
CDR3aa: CASRGAGTFYGYTF

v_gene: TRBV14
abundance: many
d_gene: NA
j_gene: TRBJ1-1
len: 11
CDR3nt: TGTGCCTCAAAGGGGGACACTGAAGCTTTCTTT
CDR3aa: CASKGDTEAFF

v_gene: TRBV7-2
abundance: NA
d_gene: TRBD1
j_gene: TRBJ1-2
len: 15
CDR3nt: TGTGCCAGCAGCTCCCGGGGTGGGACAGGGAATGGCTACACCTTC
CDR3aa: CASSSRGGTGNGYTF

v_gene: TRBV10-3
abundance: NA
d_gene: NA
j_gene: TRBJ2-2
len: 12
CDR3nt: TGTGCCACGGGACTGAACACCGGGGAGCTGTTTTTT
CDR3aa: CATGLNTGELFF

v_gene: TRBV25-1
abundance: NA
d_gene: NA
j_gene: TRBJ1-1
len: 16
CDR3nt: TGTGCCAGCAGTGAATCGGGCCAGCCCCTAGGCACTGAAGCTTTCTTT
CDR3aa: CASSESGQPLGTEAFF

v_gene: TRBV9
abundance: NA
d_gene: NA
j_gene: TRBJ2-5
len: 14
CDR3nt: TGTGCCAGCAGCCGTCCAGATGGGGAAGAGACCCAGTACTTC
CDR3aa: CASSRPDGEETQYF

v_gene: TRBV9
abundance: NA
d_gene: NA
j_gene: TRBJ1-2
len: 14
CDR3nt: TGTGCCAGCAGCGTAAGTGGCAGCTTCTATGGCTACACCTTC
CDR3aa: CASSVSGSFYGYTF

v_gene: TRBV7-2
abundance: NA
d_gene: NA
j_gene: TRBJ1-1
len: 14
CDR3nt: TGTGCCAGCAGCTTCCAGGGGCCGGGCACTGAAGCTTTCTTT
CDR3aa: CASSFQGPGTEAFF

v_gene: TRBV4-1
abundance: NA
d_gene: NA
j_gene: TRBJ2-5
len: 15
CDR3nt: TGCGCCAGCAGCCAAGTTGGTCTAGCCCCAGAGACCCAGTACTTC
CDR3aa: CASSQVGLAPETQYF

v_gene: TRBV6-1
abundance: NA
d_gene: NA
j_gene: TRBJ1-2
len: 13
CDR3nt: TGTGCCAGCAGTGAAACAGCTAACTATGGCTACACCTTC
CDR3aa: CASSETANYGYTF

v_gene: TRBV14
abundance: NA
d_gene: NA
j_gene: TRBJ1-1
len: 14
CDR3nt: TGTGCCAGCAGCCCCGTAGCCGGGGACACTGAAGCTTTCTTT
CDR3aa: CASSPVAGDTEAFF

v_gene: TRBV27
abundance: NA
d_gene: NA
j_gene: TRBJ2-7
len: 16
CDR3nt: TGTGCCAGCAGGGGGATGGGGGCAGGGATGGCCTACGAGCAGTACTTC
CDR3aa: CASRGMGAGMAYEQYF

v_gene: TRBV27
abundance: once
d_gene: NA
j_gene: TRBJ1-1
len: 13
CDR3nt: TGTGCCAGCAGTCTCACAGTGAACACTGAAGCTTTCTTT
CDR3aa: CASSLTVNTEAFF

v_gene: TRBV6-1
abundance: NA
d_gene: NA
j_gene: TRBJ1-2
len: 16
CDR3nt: TGTGCCAGCAGTGAAGCGCCGGAAACCAGCCCCTATGGCTACACCTTC
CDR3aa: CASSEAPETSPYGYTF

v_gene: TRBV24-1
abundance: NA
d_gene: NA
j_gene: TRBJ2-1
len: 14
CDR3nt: TGTGCCACCAGTGATCTCCGGGCATACAATGAGCAGTTCTTC
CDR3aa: CATSDLRAYNEQFF

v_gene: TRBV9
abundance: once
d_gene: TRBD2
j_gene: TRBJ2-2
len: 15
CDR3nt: TGTGCCAGCAGCGTAGGGACTAGACTCACCGGGGAGCTGTTTTTT
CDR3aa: CASSVGTRLTGELFF

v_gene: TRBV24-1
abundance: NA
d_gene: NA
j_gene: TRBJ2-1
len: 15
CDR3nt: TGTGCCACCAGTGAGGGTCGAAGCTCCTACAATGAGCAGTTCTTC
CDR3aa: CATSEGRSSYNEQFF

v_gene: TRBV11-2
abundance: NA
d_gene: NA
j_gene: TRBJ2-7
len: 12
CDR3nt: TGTGCCAGCAGCCCCTCACCCTACGAGCAGTACTTC
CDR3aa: CASSPSPYEQYF

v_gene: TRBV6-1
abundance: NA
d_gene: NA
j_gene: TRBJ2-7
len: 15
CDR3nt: TGTGCCAGCAGTGAAACGGGCAGGGGGGCCTACGAGCAGTACTTC
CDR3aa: CASSETGRGAYEQYF

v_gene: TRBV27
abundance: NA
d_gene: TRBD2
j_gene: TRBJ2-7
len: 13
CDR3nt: TGTGCCAGCAGTTTATCAGAGCGGGGCGAGCAGTACTTC
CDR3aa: CASSLSERGEQYF

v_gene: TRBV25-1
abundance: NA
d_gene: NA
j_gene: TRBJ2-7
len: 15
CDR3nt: TGTGCCAGCAGTGATACCCAAGTAACCTCCTACGAGCAGTACTTC
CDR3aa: CASSDTQVTSYEQYF

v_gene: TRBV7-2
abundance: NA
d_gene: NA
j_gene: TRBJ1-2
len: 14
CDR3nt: TGTGCCAGCAGCTTAGTGATTGCGCCCTATGGCTACACCTTC
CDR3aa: CASSLVIAPYGYTF

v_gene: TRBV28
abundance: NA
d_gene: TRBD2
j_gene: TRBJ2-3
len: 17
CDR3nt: TGTGCCAGCAGTTCGGCGGGACTAGCGGGAGCCACAGATACGCAGTATTTT
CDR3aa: CASSSAGLAGATDTQYF

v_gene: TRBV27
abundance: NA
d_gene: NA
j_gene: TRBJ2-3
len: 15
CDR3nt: TGTGCCAGCAGTTTCGAGGGGTATGGGGCAGATACGCAGTATTTT
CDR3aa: CASSFEGYGADTQYF

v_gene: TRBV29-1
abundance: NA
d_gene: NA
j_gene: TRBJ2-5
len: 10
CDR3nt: TGCAGCGGGAGGGTGGAGACCCAGTACTTC
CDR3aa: CSGRVETQYF

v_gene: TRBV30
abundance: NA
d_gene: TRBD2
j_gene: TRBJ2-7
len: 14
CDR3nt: TGTGCCAGAACTAGCGGGACGTCCGAGAACGAGCAGTACTTC
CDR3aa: CARTSGTSENEQYF

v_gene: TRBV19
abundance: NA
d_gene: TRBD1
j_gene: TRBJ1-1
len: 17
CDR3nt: TGTGCCAGTTCTACTCGACAGGGCCCAGATCGGCACACTGAAGCTTTCTTT
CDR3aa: CASSTRQGPDRHTEAFF

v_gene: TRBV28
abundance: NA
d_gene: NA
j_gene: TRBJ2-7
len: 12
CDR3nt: TGTGCCAGCGCCGTCCTAGGGTACGAGCAGTACTTC
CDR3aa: CASAVLGYEQYF

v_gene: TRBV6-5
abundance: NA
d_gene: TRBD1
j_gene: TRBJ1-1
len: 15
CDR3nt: TGTGCCAGCAGTCCTACAGGGGGCTCTGCCACTGAAGCTTTCTTT
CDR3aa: CASSPTGGSATEAFF

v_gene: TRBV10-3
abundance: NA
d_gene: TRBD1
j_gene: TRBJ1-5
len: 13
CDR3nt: TGTGCCACTCGGGGGGACAGCGGCAGGCCCCAGCATTTT
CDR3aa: CATRGDSGRPQHF